This T cell receptor beta chain is from a study of regulatory T cells in long-lasting Graves disease. Study conclusions and caveats: New patients shared some 980 public clonotypes, and persistent patients shared more, with 2,500 to 3,000.

As to time point: persistent/refractory GD, antithyroid drugs over 5 years with positive TRAb. RNA from PBMCs was the source of the TCR library. This clonotype was picked up a small number of times. Its matching antigen is unknown. The V end lost 5 bases, the J end lost 2 bases, and 18 bases lay between the germline ends. The germline V gene has CDR1 SGHNT and CDR2 YENEEA. The CDR3 is 17 residues long. iRepertoire HTBI primers and Arm-PCR of CDR3 regions built TCR beta libraries. Under the authors' procedure: Across all samples, about 60 TRBV segments and 15 or so TRBJ segments were identified. Each CDR3 protein is one row after TCRdb ran MiXCR on the multiplex PCR reads. For this entry, the V and J calls and clone size follow TCRdb and not the study's own pipeline. The repertoire holds 500,000 to 700,000 distinct CDR3 sequences, about 30% seen once, with 42% in the top ten.

The V and J genes are TRBV11-3 and TRBJ2-2, with a tentative D call TRBD1 (6 bases). The specimen comprised peripheral blood mononuclear cells (PBMCs), sampled when the disease was refractory, from a patient treated with antithyroid drugs. This receptor was identified in a female donor with Graves disease. The CDR3 here is CASSPQQGRANTGELFF. The CDR3 DNA reads as TGTGCCAGCAGCCCCCAACAGGGACGGGCTAACACCGGGGAGCTGTTTTTT. Full variable domain (remainder filled in from reference TRBV11-3 and TRBJ2-2): EAGVVQSPRYKIIEKKQPVAFWCNPISGHNTLYWYLQNLGQGPELLIRYENEEAVDDSQLPKDRFSAERLKGVDSTLKIQPAELGDSAVYLCASSPQQGRANTGELFFGEGSRLTVL.